Given below is one T cell receptor (beta chain) in context. The sample originates from a study of radiotherapy plus CTLA-4 blockade in lung cancer. Profiled with immunoSEQ multiplex PCR; TCRdb holds only in-frame clones, not every one. The sample gives around 26,000 clones, about 76% of which show up once; about 3% is in the top ten. The CDR3 has 13 residues. In germline, CDR1 is SGHTA, CDR2 FQGTGA. The V gene lost 1 base and the J gene lost 6 bases, with 7 bases spanning the gap. This rearrangement joins TRBV7-3 to TRBJ2-1; the D gene is possibly TRBD2 (6 bases). This sequence originates from a human donor with non-small cell lung cancer whose response to radiotherapy plus ipilimumab could not be evaluated. Source: peripheral blood, taken from a patient treated with radiotherapy plus ipilimumab. CDR3 nucleotides: TGTGCCAGCAGCTTAAGGGGAGGCAATGAGCAGTTCTTC. The encoded protein is CASSLRGGNEQFF.